The clone carrying this TCR beta chain was counted between two and nine times. Its antigen remains unidentified. The data were obtained in a study of T cells in Graves' hyperthyroidism and ophthalmopathy. At the level of the study: Blood from the periphery was taken at initial diagnosis, before any treatment. The study, taken as a whole, reports: Blood shared most expanded thyroid clonotypes above 0.001.

RNA transcripts served as the template for amplifying TCR beta CDR3 regions. HTBI primers were used for first-round RT-PCR of the TCR CDR3. One entry per CDR3 protein, called by TCRdb with MiXCR from the multiplex PCR reads. The table includes under 450,000 distinct CDR3 sequences, more than 15% detected once. Each patient was aged 18 to 65 and had newly diagnosed hyperthyroidism of under 2 months' duration. Diagnosis rested on symptoms, serum thyroxine and TRAb, thyroid ultrasound, and orbital computed tomography. Trimming cost V 5 bases and J 2 bases; bases outside gene matches: 7. The CDR3 totals 16 residues.

This sequence joins TRBV12-3 or TRBV12-4 and TRBJ2-1, with TRBD2 identical over 9 bases. The sequenced sample was blood. The receptor comes from a woman younger than 30 with Graves' hyperthyroidism. The CDR3 sequence: CASSDRSSGTYNEQFF. The CDR3 coding sequence is TGTGCCAGCAGTGATAGGTCTAGCGGGACCTACAATGAGCAGTTCTTC.